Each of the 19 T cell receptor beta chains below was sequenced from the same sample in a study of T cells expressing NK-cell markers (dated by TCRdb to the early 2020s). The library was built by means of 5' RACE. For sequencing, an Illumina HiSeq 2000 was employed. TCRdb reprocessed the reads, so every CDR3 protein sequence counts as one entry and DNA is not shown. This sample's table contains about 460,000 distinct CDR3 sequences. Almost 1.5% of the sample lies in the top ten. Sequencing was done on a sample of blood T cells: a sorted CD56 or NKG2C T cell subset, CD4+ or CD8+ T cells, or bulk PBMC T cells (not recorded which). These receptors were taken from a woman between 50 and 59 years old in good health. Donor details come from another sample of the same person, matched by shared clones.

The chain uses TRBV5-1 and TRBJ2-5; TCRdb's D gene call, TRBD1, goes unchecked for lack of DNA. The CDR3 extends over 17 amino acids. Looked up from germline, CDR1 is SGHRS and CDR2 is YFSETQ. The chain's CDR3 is CASSTRRGLGYQETQYF. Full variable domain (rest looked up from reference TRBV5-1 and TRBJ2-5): KAGVTQTPRYLIKTRGQQVTLSCSPISGHRSVSWYQQTPGQGLQFLFEYFSETQRNKGNFPGRFSGRQFSNSRSEMNVSTLELGDSALYLCASSTRRGLGYQETQYFGPGTRLLVL.

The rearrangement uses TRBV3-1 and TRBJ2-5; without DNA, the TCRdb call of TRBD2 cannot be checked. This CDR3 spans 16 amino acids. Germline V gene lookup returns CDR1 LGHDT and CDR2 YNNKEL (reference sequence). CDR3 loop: CASSPRLSRGRETQYF.

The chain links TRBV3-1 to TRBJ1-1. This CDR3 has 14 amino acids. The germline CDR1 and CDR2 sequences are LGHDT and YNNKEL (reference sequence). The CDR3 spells CASSQVGQTTEAFF.

The CDR3 region is CASSPLAVNTGELFF. The chain recombines TRBV3-1 with TRBJ2-2; TCRdb indicates TRBD2, and absent DNA this call remains unverified. CDR1 is LGHDT and CDR2 is YNNKEL in the germline V gene (reference sequence). This CDR3 region has 15 residues.

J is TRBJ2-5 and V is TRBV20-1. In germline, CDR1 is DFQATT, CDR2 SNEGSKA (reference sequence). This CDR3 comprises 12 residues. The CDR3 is CSARLSTETQYF.

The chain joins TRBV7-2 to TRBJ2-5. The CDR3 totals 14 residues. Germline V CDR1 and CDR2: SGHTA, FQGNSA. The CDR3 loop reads CASSTSAPQETQYF. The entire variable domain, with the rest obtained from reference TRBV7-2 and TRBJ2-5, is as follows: GAGVSQSPSNKVTEKGKDVELRCDPISGHTALYWYRQSLGQGLEFLIYFQGNSAPDKSGLPSDRFSAERTGGSVSTLTIQRTQQEDSAVYLCASSTSAPQETQYFGPGTRLLVL.

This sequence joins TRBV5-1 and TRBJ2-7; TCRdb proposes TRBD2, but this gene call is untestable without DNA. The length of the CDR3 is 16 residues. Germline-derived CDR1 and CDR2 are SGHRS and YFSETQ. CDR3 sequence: CASSDARTSGPYEQYF.

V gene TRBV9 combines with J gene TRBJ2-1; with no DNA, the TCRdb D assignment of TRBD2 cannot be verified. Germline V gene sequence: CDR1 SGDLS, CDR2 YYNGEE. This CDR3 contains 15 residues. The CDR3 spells CASSVVQRELSEQFF.

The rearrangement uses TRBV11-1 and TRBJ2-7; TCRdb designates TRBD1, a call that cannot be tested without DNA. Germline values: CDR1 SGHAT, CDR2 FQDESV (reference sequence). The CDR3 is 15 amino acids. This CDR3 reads CASSTGQNLAYEQYF.

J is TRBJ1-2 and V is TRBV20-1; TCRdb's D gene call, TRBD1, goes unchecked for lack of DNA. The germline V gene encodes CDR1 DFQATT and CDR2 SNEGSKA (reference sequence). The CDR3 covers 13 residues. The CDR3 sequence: CSAPGRQNYGYTF.

This CDR3 reads CASSTESGTLAGELFF. J is TRBJ2-2 and V is TRBV4-2; TCRdb returns TRBD2, unconfirmable since there is no DNA. Germline V gene data show CDR1 as LGHNA and CDR2 as YNFKEQ. The CDR3 consists of 16 residues.

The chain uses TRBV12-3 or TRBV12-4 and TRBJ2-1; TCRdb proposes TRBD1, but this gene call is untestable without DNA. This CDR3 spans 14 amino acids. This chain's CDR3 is CASLTRGADNEQFF.

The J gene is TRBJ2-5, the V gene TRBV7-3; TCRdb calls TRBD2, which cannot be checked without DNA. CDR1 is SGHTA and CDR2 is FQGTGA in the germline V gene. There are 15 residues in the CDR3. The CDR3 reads CASSTGLAGAKTQYF.

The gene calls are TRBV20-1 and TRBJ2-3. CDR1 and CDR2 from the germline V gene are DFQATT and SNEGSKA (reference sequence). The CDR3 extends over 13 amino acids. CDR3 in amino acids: CSAADSGVDTQYF.

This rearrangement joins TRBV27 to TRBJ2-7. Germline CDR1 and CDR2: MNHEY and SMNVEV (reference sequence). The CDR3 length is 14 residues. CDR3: CASSKELASYEQYF.

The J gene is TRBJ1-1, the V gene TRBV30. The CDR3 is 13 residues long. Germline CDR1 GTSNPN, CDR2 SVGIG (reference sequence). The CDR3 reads CAWSVRVNTEAFF. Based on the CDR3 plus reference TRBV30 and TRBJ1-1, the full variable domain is SQTIHQWPATLVQPVGSPLSLECTVEGTSNPNLYWYRQAAGRGLQLLFYSVGIGQISSEVPQNLSASRPQDRQFILSSKKLLLSDSGFYLCAWSVRVNTEAFFGQGTRLTVV.

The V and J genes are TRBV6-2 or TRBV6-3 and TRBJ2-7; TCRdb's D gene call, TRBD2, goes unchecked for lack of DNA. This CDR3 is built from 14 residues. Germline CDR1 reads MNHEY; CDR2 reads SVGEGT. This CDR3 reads CASSTLAGTYEQYF.

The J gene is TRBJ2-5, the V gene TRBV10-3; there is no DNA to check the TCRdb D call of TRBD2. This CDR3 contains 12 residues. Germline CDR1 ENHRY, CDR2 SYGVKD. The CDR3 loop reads CATGLSQETQYF.

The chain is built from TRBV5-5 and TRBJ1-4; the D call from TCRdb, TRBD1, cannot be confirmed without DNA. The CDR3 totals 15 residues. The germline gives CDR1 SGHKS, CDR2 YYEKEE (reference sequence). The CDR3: CASSLGGQGGEKLFF.